A selection of T cell receptor beta chains follows, all from one sample in a study of T cells in localized non-small cell lung cancer. Repertoires were generated with immunoSEQ multiplex PCR, while TCRdb's copy carries only in-frame clones and drops some. The table records around 24,000 clones, about nine tenths of them present only once. This specimen was peripheral blood, taken before any cancer treatment. The receptors were gathered from a man aged 40 to 70 with stage I squamous cell lung carcinoma. CDR3s include the opening cysteine and the closing phenylalanine or tryptophan. Each record gives: clone size, J gene, V gene, D gene, CDR3 DNA, CDR3 protein. The D gene is left open where the match is weak. Clone size appears in some rows only: once, few, many, or a class for an expanded clone.

abundance: -
j_gene: TRBJ1-1
v_gene: TRBV19
d_gene: TRBD1
CDR3nt: TGTGCCAGTAGTATAATACAGGGGGCGGGCACTGAAGCTTTCTTT
CDR3aa: CASSIIQGAGTEAFF

abundance: -
j_gene: TRBJ2-7
v_gene: TRBV27
d_gene: TRBD1
CDR3nt: TGTGCCAGCAGTTACAGTGCAGGGGGCTACGAGCAGTACTTC
CDR3aa: CASSYSAGGYEQYF

abundance: -
j_gene: TRBJ2-7
v_gene: TRBV14
d_gene: -
CDR3nt: TGTGCCAGCAGCCAAGCGACATTTTCCTACGAGCAGTACTTC
CDR3aa: CASSQATFSYEQYF

abundance: -
j_gene: TRBJ2-7
v_gene: TRBV4-3
d_gene: -
CDR3nt: TGCGCCAGCAGCCAAGTTTCCCAGGACGAGCAGTACTTC
CDR3aa: CASSQVSQDEQYF

abundance: -
j_gene: TRBJ1-1
v_gene: TRBV25-1
d_gene: -
CDR3nt: TGTGCCAGCAGTGATGCCAGGGAGAACACTGAAGCTTTCTTT
CDR3aa: CASSDARENTEAFF

abundance: -
j_gene: TRBJ2-5
v_gene: TRBV7-9
d_gene: -
CDR3nt: TGTGCCAGCAGCCCACTAGCACGGGAGACCCAGTACTTC
CDR3aa: CASSPLARETQYF

abundance: -
j_gene: TRBJ1-1
v_gene: TRBV5-4
d_gene: TRBD1
CDR3nt: TGTGCCAGCAGCGGTCAGGGGGCTGGAAACACTGAAGCTTTCTTT
CDR3aa: CASSGQGAGNTEAFF

abundance: -
j_gene: TRBJ1-2
v_gene: TRBV7-9
d_gene: -
CDR3nt: TGTGCCAGCAGCCCTTTAGGGCTCTATGGCTACACCTTC
CDR3aa: CASSPLGLYGYTF

abundance: -
j_gene: TRBJ2-5
v_gene: TRBV5-1
d_gene: -
CDR3nt: TGCGCCAGCAGCGAGGCAGAGACCCAGTACTTC
CDR3aa: CASSEAETQYF

abundance: -
j_gene: TRBJ2-3
v_gene: TRBV19
d_gene: -
CDR3nt: TGTGCCAGTAGTGAGGGGATAAGCACAGATACGCAGTATTTT
CDR3aa: CASSEGISTDTQYF

abundance: -
j_gene: TRBJ1-2
v_gene: TRBV30
d_gene: -
CDR3nt: TGTGCCTGGACCGAAACAGGGCGAGGCTACACCTTC
CDR3aa: CAWTETGRGYTF

abundance: -
j_gene: TRBJ2-1
v_gene: TRBV18
d_gene: TRBD2
CDR3nt: TGTGCCAGCTCAGCCACTAGCGGGGGGAACAATGAGCAGTTCTTC
CDR3aa: CASSATSGGNNEQFF

abundance: -
j_gene: TRBJ2-7
v_gene: TRBV30
d_gene: -
CDR3nt: TGTGCCTGGAGTGTACAGGGCTACGAGCAGTACTTC
CDR3aa: CAWSVQGYEQYF

abundance: -
j_gene: TRBJ1-5
v_gene: TRBV28
d_gene: TRBD1
CDR3nt: TGTGCCAGCAGTTCACCGGGACAGGGGATACCCTTTAGCAATCAGCCCCAGCATTTT
CDR3aa: CASSSPGQGIPFSNQPQHF

abundance: -
j_gene: TRBJ1-2
v_gene: TRBV2
d_gene: -
CDR3nt: TGTGCCAGCAGTGTGTTCCAAAGTCGCTATGGCTACACCTTC
CDR3aa: CASSVFQSRYGYTF

abundance: -
j_gene: TRBJ1-2
v_gene: TRBV5-6
d_gene: -
CDR3nt: TGTGCCAGCAGCTTGGAGCGTTGGGGAGAGCACTATGGCTACACCTTC
CDR3aa: CASSLERWGEHYGYTF

abundance: -
j_gene: TRBJ1-1
v_gene: TRBV19
d_gene: -
CDR3nt: TGTGCCAGTAGTAGGGAACGGACTCCGAACACTGAAGCTTTCTTT
CDR3aa: CASSRERTPNTEAFF

abundance: -
j_gene: TRBJ2-1
v_gene: TRBV19
d_gene: TRBD2
CDR3nt: TGTGCCAGTAGTACCCTAGCGGGGGTCTACAATGAGCAGTTCTTC
CDR3aa: CASSTLAGVYNEQFF

abundance: -
j_gene: TRBJ2-6
v_gene: TRBV13
d_gene: -
CDR3nt: TGTGCCACTTCGGAGGAGGGGAGCGTCTCTGGGGCCAACGTCCTGACTTTC
CDR3aa: CATSEEGSVSGANVLTF

abundance: -
j_gene: TRBJ2-1
v_gene: TRBV7-2
d_gene: TRBD1
CDR3nt: TGTGCCAGCAGCTTATGGGGACAGGGATATAATGAGCAGTTCTTC
CDR3aa: CASSLWGQGYNEQFF

abundance: -
j_gene: TRBJ1-1
v_gene: TRBV2
d_gene: -
CDR3nt: TGTGCCAGCGAGGGGCAGGGAAAAACTGAAGCTTTCTTT
CDR3aa: CASEGQGKTEAFF

abundance: -
j_gene: TRBJ1-4
v_gene: TRBV11-2
d_gene: -
CDR3nt: TGTGCCAGCAGCTTAGATAGCGGCCTGAATGAAAAACTGTTTTTT
CDR3aa: CASSLDSGLNEKLFF

abundance: -
j_gene: TRBJ2-3
v_gene: TRBV18
d_gene: -
CDR3nt: TGTGCCAGCTCACCATACGGGGGCGGATTAGATACGCAGTATTTT
CDR3aa: CASSPYGGGLDTQYF

abundance: few
j_gene: TRBJ1-2
v_gene: TRBV5-1
d_gene: TRBD1
CDR3nt: TGCGCCAGCAGCTTAGCGACAGGGATAACCTATGGCTACACCTTC
CDR3aa: CASSLATGITYGYTF

abundance: -
j_gene: TRBJ2-3
v_gene: TRBV5-6
d_gene: TRBD2
CDR3nt: TGTGCCAGCAGCCGTTGGCGGGGGGGCGGTGATACGCAGTATTTT
CDR3aa: CASSRWRGGGDTQYF

abundance: few
j_gene: TRBJ2-7
v_gene: TRBV15
d_gene: -
CDR3nt: TGTGCCACCAGCAGACGAACCACAGGGAGCGAGCAGTACTTC
CDR3aa: CATSRRTTGSEQYF

abundance: once
j_gene: TRBJ1-2
v_gene: TRBV2
d_gene: -
CDR3nt: TGTGCCAGCAGTGAAGGACCGGGGGATATCTACACCTTC
CDR3aa: CASSEGPGDIYTF

abundance: -
j_gene: TRBJ1-1
v_gene: TRBV11-2
d_gene: TRBD1
CDR3nt: TGTGCCAGCAGCTTAGGGACAGGGGGGAACACTGAAGCTTTCTTT
CDR3aa: CASSLGTGGNTEAFF

abundance: -
j_gene: TRBJ2-7
v_gene: TRBV5-4
d_gene: TRBD1
CDR3nt: TGTGCCAGCAGCTTTGGGGACAGGGAGTCCTACGAGCAGTACTTC
CDR3aa: CASSFGDRESYEQYF

abundance: -
j_gene: TRBJ1-6
v_gene: TRBV7-6
d_gene: TRBD1
CDR3nt: TGTGCCAGCAGCTTGAGGCAGGGGGCGCCGGTAAATAATTCACCCCTCCACTTT
CDR3aa: CASSLRQGAPVNNSPLHF

abundance: -
j_gene: TRBJ2-7
v_gene: TRBV28
d_gene: TRBD1
CDR3nt: TGTGCCAGCAGTTCGCCGGACAGGGTAAAAGCTTCCTACGAGCAGTACTTC
CDR3aa: CASSSPDRVKASYEQYF

abundance: -
j_gene: TRBJ2-5
v_gene: TRBV11-2
d_gene: -
CDR3nt: TGTGCCAGCAGCTTAGATCTTGGGGAGACCCAGTACTTC
CDR3aa: CASSLDLGETQYF

abundance: -
j_gene: TRBJ1-4
v_gene: TRBV4-3
d_gene: -
CDR3nt: TGCGCCAGCAGCATGGAGTTGACAGCCAAGAAACTGTTTTTT
CDR3aa: CASSMELTAKKLFF

abundance: medium-sized
j_gene: TRBJ1-1
v_gene: TRBV18
d_gene: -
CDR3nt: TGTGCCAGCTCACCACCGACAGCACAGAACACTGAAGCTTTCTTT
CDR3aa: CASSPPTAQNTEAFF

abundance: -
j_gene: TRBJ1-4
v_gene: TRBV15
d_gene: -
CDR3nt: TGTGCCACCTCGGTGGGCAGGGGAGGTGAAAAACTGTTTTTT
CDR3aa: CATSVGRGGEKLFF

abundance: -
j_gene: TRBJ1-3
v_gene: TRBV6-1
d_gene: -
CDR3nt: TGTGCCAGCAGGTCTGGAAACACCATATATTTT
CDR3aa: CASRSGNTIYF

abundance: -
j_gene: TRBJ2-5
v_gene: TRBV19
d_gene: TRBD2
CDR3nt: TGTGCCAGTAGGACGGACGGGAGGGCCTTCCAAGAGACCCAGTACTTC
CDR3aa: CASRTDGRAFQETQYF

abundance: -
j_gene: TRBJ2-6
v_gene: TRBV28
d_gene: -
CDR3nt: TGTGCCAGCAGTTTATATGCTGGGGCCAACGTCCTGACTTTC
CDR3aa: CASSLYAGANVLTF

abundance: -
j_gene: TRBJ1-6
v_gene: TRBV27
d_gene: -
CDR3nt: TGTGCCAGCAGTTTATCCTTGGGGGGTAATTCACCCCTCCACTTT
CDR3aa: CASSLSLGGNSPLHF

abundance: once
j_gene: TRBJ1-2
v_gene: TRBV11-2
d_gene: TRBD1
CDR3nt: TGTGCCAGCAGCCCGGCCCTCGGGACAGGGTTGGGCTACACCTTC
CDR3aa: CASSPALGTGLGYTF

abundance: once
j_gene: TRBJ2-2
v_gene: TRBV27
d_gene: TRBD1
CDR3nt: TGTGCCAGCAATGGACAGGGTACCGGGGAGCTGTTTTTT
CDR3aa: CASNGQGTGELFF